Sequencing of this T cell receptor beta chain was carried out in a study of TIL therapy for anti-PD-1-resistant metastatic lung cancer. V dropped 5 bases and J dropped 5 bases, with 14 bases sitting between them. CDR1 is SGHKS and CDR2 is YYEKEE in the germline V gene (reference sequence). CDR3 length equals 14 residues. The libraries were made with immunoSEQ v3. Data came from immunoSEQ multiplex PCR; TCRdb stores just in-frame clones and leaves some out. The sample records about 60,000 clones, about nine tenths being singletons. This clone showed up just once. Time point indicated: pre-treatment sample, taken before nivolumab and TIL therapy.

The source was blood, collected at baseline. This TCR derives from a person between 25 and 80 years old with non-small cell lung cancer. The chain employs TRBV5-5 and TRBJ2-1, with D perhaps matching TRBD1 (6 bases). As DNA, the CDR3 is TGTGCCAGCAGGATTGAACAGGGACACAATGAGCAGTTCTTC. Translating it yields CASRIEQGHNEQFF.